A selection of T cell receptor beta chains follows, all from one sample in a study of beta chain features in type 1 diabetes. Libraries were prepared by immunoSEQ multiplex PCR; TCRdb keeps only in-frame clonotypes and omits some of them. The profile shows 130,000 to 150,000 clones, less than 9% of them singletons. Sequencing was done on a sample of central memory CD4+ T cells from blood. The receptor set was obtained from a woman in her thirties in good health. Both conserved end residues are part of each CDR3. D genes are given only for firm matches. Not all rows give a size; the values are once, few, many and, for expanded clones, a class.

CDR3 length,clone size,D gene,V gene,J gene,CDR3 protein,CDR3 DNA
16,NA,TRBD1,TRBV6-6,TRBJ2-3,CASSYPSGTGSDTQYF,TGTGCCAGCAGTTACCCTTCCGGGACAGGGTCAGATACGCAGTATTTT
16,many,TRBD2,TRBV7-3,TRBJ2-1,CASSLEGTSGRNEQFF,TGTGCCAGCAGCTTAGAAGGGACTAGCGGGAGAAATGAGCAGTTCTTC
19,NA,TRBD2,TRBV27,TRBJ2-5,CASSSYRASGREYQETQYF,TGTGCCAGCAGTTCGTACCGGGCTAGCGGGAGGGAGTACCAAGAGACCCAGTACTTC
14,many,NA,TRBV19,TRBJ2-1,CASSPSAQGREQFF,TGTGCCAGTAGTCCCAGCGCGCAGGGAAGGGAGCAGTTCTTC
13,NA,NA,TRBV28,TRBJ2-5,CASSLPSLETQYF,TGTGCCAGCAGTTTGCCTAGCCTGGAGACCCAGTACTTC
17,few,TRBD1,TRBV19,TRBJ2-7,CASSQDTYRGPAYEQYF,TGTGCCAGTAGTCAGGACACCTACAGGGGTCCTGCCTACGAGCAGTACTTC
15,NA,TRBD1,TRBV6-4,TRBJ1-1,CASRAQGAGGTEAFF,TGTGCCAGCAGGGCACAGGGGGCCGGTGGCACTGAAGCTTTCTTT
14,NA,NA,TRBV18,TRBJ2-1,CASSPPAGENEQFF,TGTGCCAGCTCACCACCCGCAGGGGAGAATGAGCAGTTCTTC
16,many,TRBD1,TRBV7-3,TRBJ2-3,CASSLGTGKGSDTQYF,TGTGCCAGCAGCCTCGGGACAGGGAAGGGATCAGATACGCAGTATTTT
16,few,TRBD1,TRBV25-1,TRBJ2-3,CASEQSGQRLTDTQYF,TGTGCCAGCGAGCAATCGGGACAGAGACTCACAGATACGCAGTATTTT
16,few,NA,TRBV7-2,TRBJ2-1,CASSFLGQGQDNEQFF,TGTGCCAGCAGCTTTCTTGGGCAGGGCCAAGACAATGAGCAGTTCTTC
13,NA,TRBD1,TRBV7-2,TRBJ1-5,CASSRQGLQPQHF,TGTGCCAGCAGCCGACAGGGGTTACAGCCCCAGCATTTT
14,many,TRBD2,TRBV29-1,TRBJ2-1,CSSPSETSGSEQFF,TGCAGCTCTCCAAGTGAGACTAGCGGGAGTGAGCAGTTCTTC
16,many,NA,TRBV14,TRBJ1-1,CASSQDLGRLNTEAFF,TGTGCCAGCAGCCAAGATCTGGGCAGACTGAACACTGAAGCTTTCTTT
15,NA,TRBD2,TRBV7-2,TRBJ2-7,CASSLGTSSWYEQYF,TGTGCCAGCAGCCTAGGGACTAGTTCATGGTACGAGCAGTACTTC
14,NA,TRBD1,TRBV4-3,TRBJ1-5,CASSQRTGDQPQHF,TGCGCCAGCAGCCAGAGGACAGGGGATCAGCCCCAGCATTTT
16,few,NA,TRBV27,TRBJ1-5,CASRPGGVYVSQPQHF,TGTGCCAGCAGACCCGGGGGGGTGTACGTGAGTCAGCCCCAGCATTTT
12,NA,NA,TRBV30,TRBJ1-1,CAWSNTNTEAFF,TGTGCCTGGAGCAACACGAACACTGAAGCTTTCTTT
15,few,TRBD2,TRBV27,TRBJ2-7,CASSLFGGGSYEQYF,TGTGCCAGCAGTTTATTTGGGGGAGGGTCCTACGAGCAGTACTTC
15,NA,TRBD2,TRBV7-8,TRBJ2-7,CASSKTRGGAHEQYF,TGTGCCAGCAGCAAAACTCGGGGGGGGGCCCACGAGCAGTACTTC
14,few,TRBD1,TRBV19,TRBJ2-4,CASSITGTGSFQYF,TGTGCCAGTAGTATTACCGGGACAGGGAGTTTTCAGTACTTC
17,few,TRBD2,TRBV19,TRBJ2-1,CASSKGLASVTYNEQFF,TGTGCCAGTAGTAAAGGACTAGCCTCAGTAACCTACAATGAGCAGTTCTTC
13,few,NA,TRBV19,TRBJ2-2,CASRTGSAGELFF,TGTGCCAGTAGGACGGGGTCGGCCGGGGAGCTGTTTTTT
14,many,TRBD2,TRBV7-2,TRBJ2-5,CASSPGLAGETQYF,TGTGCCAGCAGCCCAGGACTAGCGGGAGAGACCCAGTACTTC
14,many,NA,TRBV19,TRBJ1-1,CASSIGSRSTEAFF,TGTGCCAGTAGTATAGGATCTCGGAGCACTGAAGCTTTCTTT
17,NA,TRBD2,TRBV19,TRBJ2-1,CASSKRERGSSYNEQFF,TGTGCCAGTAGTAAGCGGGAAAGGGGAAGCTCCTACAATGAGCAGTTCTTC
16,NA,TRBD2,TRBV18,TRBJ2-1,CASSTRLAGGHHEQFF,TGTGCCAGCTCAACCCGACTAGCGGGAGGTCATCATGAGCAGTTCTTC
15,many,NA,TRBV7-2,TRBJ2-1,CASSLGASFYNEQFF,TGTGCCAGCAGCTTAGGGGCTAGCTTCTACAATGAGCAGTTCTTC
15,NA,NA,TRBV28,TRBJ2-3,CASSSPGERTDTQYF,TGTGCCAGCAGCAGCCCAGGGGAGCGGACAGATACGCAGTATTTT
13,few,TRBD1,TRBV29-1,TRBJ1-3,CSVARDRGNTIYF,TGCAGCGTTGCCCGGGACAGGGGAAACACCATATATTTT
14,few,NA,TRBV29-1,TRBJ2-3,CLALADLDTDTQYF,TGTTTAGCCCTCGCGGACTTAGACACAGATACGCAGTATTTT
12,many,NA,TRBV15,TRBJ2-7,CATSLPAAEQYF,TGTGCCACCAGCCTACCTGCGGCGGAGCAGTACTTC
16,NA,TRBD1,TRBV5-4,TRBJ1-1,CASSPGQAITFGEAFF,TGTGCCAGCAGCCCAGGACAGGCCATCACGTTCGGCGAAGCTTTCTTT
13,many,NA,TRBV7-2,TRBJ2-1,CASSLRGGDEQFF,TGTGCCAGCAGCTTACGGGGAGGCGATGAGCAGTTCTTC
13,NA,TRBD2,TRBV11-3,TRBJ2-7,CASSTGLAREQYF,TGTGCCAGCAGCACCGGACTAGCAAGGGAGCAGTACTTC
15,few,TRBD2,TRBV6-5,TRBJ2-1,CASSVEAGVGNEQFF,TGTGCCAGCAGTGTGGAAGCGGGAGTTGGCAATGAGCAGTTCTTC
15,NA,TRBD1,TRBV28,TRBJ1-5,CASSLDNRGIQPQHF,TGTGCCAGCAGTTTGGATAACAGGGGGATTCAGCCCCAGCATTTT
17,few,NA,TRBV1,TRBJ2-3,CTSSPKGSSGSTDTQYF,TGCACCAGCAGCCCCAAGGGTAGTAGCGGAAGCACAGATACGCAGTATTTT
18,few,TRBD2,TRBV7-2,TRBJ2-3,CASSSPGAAGGFTDTQYF,TGTGCCAGCAGCTCCCCAGGGGCGGCGGGAGGGTTCACAGATACGCAGTATTTT
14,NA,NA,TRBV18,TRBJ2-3,CASSPARGADTQYF,TGTGCCAGCTCACCTGCGAGAGGCGCAGATACGCAGTATTTT
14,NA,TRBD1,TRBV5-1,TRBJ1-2,CASSGGQGDYGYTF,TGCGCCAGCAGCGGGGGACAGGGGGACTATGGCTACACCTTC
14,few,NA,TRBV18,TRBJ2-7,CASSPPQGLNEQYF,TGTGCCAGCTCACCACCGCAGGGGTTGAACGAGCAGTACTTC
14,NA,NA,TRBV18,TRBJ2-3,CASSPYGSTDTQYF,TGTGCCAGCTCACCATATGGCAGCACAGATACGCAGTATTTT
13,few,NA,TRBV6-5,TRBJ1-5,CASSDTSNQPQHF,TGTGCCAGCAGTGACACTAGCAATCAGCCCCAGCATTTT
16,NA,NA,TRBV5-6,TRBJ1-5,CASSLAEGVDNQPQHF,TGTGCCAGCAGCTTGGCTGAAGGGGTCGACAATCAGCCCCAGCATTTT
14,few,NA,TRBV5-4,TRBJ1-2,CASSFPGVDYGYTF,TGTGCCAGCAGCTTCCCAGGGGTGGACTATGGCTACACCTTC
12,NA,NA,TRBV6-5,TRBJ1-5,CASSYPGQPQHF,TGTGCCAGCAGTTATCCCGGTCAGCCCCAGCATTTT
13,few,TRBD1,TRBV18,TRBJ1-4,CASSQGAGEKLFF,TGTGCCAGCTCACAGGGGGCAGGAGAAAAACTGTTTTTT
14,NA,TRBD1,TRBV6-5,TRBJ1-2,CASSTRDRNYGYTF,TGTGCCAGCAGTACCCGGGACAGAAACTATGGCTACACCTTC
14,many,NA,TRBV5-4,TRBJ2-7,CASSSRRGVDEQYF,TGTGCCAGCAGCTCGAGGAGGGGTGTAGACGAGCAGTACTTC
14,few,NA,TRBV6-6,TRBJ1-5,CASSLTSTNQPQHF,TGTGCCAGCAGCCTTACAAGTACCAATCAGCCCCAGCATTTT
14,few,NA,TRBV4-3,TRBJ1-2,CASSQEDGNYGYTF,TGCGCCAGCAGCCAGGAGGACGGCAACTATGGCTACACCTTC
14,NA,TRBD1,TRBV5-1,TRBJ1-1,CASSLGTANTEAFF,TGCGCCAGCAGCCTGGGGACAGCGAACACTGAAGCTTTCTTT
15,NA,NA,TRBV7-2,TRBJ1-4,CASSSQQGGGEKLFF,TGTGCCAGCAGCTCTCAACAGGGTGGTGGTGAAAAACTGTTTTTT
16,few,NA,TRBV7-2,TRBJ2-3,CASSPRGGGFADTQYF,TGTGCCAGCAGCCCCCGAGGGGGGGGCTTCGCAGATACGCAGTATTTT